The 5 T cell receptor beta chains listed next were all sequenced from one sample in a study of cytomegalovirus exposure and HLA in healthy donors. The PCR had 60 Vbeta and 13 Jbeta primers. Using immunoSEQ multiplex PCR, the repertoire was profiled, and TCRdb retains in-frame clones only, with some absent. The sample has under 200,000 clones; around 80% are singletons. The material sequenced was PBMCs. Receptors were obtained from a woman in her forties or fifties in good health and CMV-seropositive.

This clone turned up a few times. V and J are TRBV6-1 and TRBJ1-6, with D maybe TRBD1 (6 bases). From germline, CDR1 is MNHNS and CDR2 SASEGT. The CDR3 spans 14 residues. Trimming removed 6 bases from V and 7 bases from J, with 13 bases in between. The CDR3 nucleotides read TGTGCCAGCAGAACAGGGCAGGAGAATTCACCCCTCCACTTT. Its protein product is CASRTGQENSPLHF.

This rearrangement joins TRBV30 to TRBJ1-1; D is undetermined. CDR3 length: 13 amino acids. Germline CDR1 is GTSNPN and CDR2 is SVGIG (reference sequence). V dropped 7 bases and J dropped 4 bases, with 16 bases sitting between them. CDR3 in amino acids: CALTAGISTEAFF. CDR3 sequence (DNA): TGTGCCTTAACGGCGGGGATTAGCACTGAAGCTTTCTTT.

The chain uses TRBV27 and TRBJ2-3; 11 nucleotides agree with TRBD2. Looked up from germline, CDR1 is MNHEY and CDR2 is SMNVEV (reference sequence). J lost 3 bases, V lost 0 bases, and 8 bases had no gene match. The CDR3 has 18 amino acids. CDR3 region: CASSLSGPSGGYTDTQYF. CDR3 nucleotides: TGTGCCAGCAGTTTATCGGGCCCTAGCGGGGGGTATACAGATACGCAGTATTTT.

V gene TRBV28 combines with J gene TRBJ2-2, with 10 bases lining up with TRBD2. The trim removed 5 bases at V and 5 bases at J, leaving 8 bases unmatched. CDR3 size: 16 residues. Germline values: CDR1 MDHEN, CDR2 SYDVKM. The CDR3 reads CASSLRLAGRTGELFF. The CDR3 DNA reads TGTGCCAGCAGTCTTCGACTAGCGGGTAGGACCGGGGAGCTGTTTTTT.

This clone appeared a single time. The gene calls are TRBV5-4 and TRBJ2-7, with 10 bases fitting TRBD2. Germline CDR1 reads SGHNT; CDR2 reads YYREEE (reference sequence). Germline trimming cut 0 bases from V and 6 bases from J; bases unmatched to any gene: 9. CDR3 size: 16 residues. CDR3 in amino acids: CASSLGQASGSGEQYF. Here the CDR3 DNA reads TGTGCCAGCAGCTTGGGGCAGGCTAGCGGGAGCGGCGAGCAGTACTTC.